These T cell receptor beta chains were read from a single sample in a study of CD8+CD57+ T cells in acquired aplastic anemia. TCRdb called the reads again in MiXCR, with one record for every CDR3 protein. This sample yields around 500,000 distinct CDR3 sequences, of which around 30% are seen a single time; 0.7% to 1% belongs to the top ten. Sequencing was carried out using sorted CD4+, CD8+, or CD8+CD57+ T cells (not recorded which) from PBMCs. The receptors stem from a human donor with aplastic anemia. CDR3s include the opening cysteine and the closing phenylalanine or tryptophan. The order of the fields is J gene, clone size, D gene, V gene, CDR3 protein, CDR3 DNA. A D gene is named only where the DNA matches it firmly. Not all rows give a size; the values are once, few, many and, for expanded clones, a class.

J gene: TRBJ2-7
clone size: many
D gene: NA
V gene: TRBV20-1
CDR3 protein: CSAATGRGSYEQYF
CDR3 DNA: TGCAGTGCTGCGACAGGGAGGGGGTCCTACGAGCAGTACTTC

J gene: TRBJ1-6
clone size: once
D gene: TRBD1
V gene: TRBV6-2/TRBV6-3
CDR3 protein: CASSYVSGGADSWNSPLHF
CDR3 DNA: TGTGCCAGCAGTTACGTCTCAGGGGGCGCCGACTCGTGGAATTCACCCCTCCACTTT

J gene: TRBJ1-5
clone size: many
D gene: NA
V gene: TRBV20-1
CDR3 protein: CSAQPQGSNQPQHF
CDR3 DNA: TGCAGTGCCCAGCCCCAGGGGAGCAATCAGCCCCAGCATTTT

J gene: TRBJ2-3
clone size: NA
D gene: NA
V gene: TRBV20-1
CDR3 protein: CSAERDSDTDTQYF
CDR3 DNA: TGCAGTGCGGAACGAGACAGCGACACAGATACGCAGTATTTT

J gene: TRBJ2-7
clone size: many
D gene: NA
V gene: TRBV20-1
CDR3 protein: CSAPDSGTYEQYF
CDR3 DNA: TGCAGTGCTCCAGATAGCGGTACCTACGAGCAGTACTTC

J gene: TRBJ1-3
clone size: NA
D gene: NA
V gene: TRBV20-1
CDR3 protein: CSASIVVGSSGNTIYF
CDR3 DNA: TGCAGCGCCTCGATCGTAGTAGGGAGCTCTGGAAACACCATATATTTT

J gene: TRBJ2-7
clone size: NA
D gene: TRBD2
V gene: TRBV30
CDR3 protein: CAWNPASGNHEQYF
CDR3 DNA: TGTGCCTGGAACCCGGCTAGCGGGAACCACGAGCAGTACTTC

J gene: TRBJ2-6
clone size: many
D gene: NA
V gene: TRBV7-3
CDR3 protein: CASSLIGTGANVLTF
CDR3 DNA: TGTGCCAGCAGCTTAATAGGGACCGGGGCCAACGTCCTGACTTTC

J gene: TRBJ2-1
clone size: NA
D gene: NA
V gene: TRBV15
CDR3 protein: CATSRDSGPRYFGQFF
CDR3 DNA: TGTGCCACCAGCAGAGACAGCGGGCCTAGGTATTTCGGGCAGTTCTTC

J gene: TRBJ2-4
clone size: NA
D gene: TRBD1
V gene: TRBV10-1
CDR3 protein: CASRPGQGYNIQYF
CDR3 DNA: TGCGCCAGCAGGCCGGGACAGGGGTACAACATTCAGTACTTC

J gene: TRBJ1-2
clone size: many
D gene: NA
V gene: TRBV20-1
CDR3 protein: CSAIQGIHGYTF
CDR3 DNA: TGCAGTGCTATACAGGGAATCCATGGCTACACCTTC

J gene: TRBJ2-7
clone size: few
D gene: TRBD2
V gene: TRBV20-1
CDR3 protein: CSATAGGFYEQYF
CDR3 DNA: TGCAGTGCTACAGCGGGGGGATTCTACGAGCAGTACTTC

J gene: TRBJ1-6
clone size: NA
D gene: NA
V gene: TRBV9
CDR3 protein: CASSVGDRPLHF
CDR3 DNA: TGTGCCAGCAGCGTAGGGGATAGACCCCTCCACTTT

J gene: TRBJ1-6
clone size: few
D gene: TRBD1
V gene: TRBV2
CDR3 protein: CASSPGTGSLKRSPLHF
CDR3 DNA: TGTGCCAGCTCACCCGGGACAGGGTCATTGAAACGTTCACCCCTCCACTTT

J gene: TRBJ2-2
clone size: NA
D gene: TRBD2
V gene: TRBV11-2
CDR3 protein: CASRYKGLAATNTGELFF
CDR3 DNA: TGTGCCAGCAGATATAAGGGACTAGCGGCGACGAACACCGGGGAGCTGTTTTTT

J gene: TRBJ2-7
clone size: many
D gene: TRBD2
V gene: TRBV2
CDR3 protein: CASSPREGQYEQYF
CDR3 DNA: TGTGCCAGCAGTCCGCGGGAGGGCCAATACGAGCAGTACTTC

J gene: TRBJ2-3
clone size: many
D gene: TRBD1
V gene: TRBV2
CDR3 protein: CASASGQPTGTQYF
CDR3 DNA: TGTGCCAGCGCCTCGGGACAGCCCACGGGTACGCAGTATTTT

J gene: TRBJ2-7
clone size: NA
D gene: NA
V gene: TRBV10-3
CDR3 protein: CASSRRTGISEQYF
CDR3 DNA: TGTGCCAGCAGTCGCCGGACCGGGATCAGCGAGCAGTACTTC

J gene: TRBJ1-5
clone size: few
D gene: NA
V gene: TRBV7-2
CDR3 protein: CASSQVTGNSNQPQHF
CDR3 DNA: TGTGCCAGCAGCCAAGTAACAGGGAATAGCAATCAGCCCCAGCATTTT

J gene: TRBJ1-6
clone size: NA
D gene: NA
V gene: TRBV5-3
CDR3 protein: CASSPAVSPLHF
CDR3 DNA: TGTGCCAGCAGTCCCGCAGTTTCACCCCTCCACTTT

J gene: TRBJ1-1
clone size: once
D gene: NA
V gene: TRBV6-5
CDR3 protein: CASSFSGRNTEAFF
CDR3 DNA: TGTGCCAGCAGTTTTTCAGGGAGGAACACTGAAGCTTTCTTT

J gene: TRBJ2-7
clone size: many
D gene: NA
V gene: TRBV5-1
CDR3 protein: CASSLGGEPYEQYF
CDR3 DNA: TGCGCCAGCAGCTTGGGTGGGGAGCCCTACGAGCAGTACTTC

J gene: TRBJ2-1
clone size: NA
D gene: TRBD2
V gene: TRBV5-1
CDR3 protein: CASSPSGRASSYERFF
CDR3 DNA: TGCGCCAGCAGCCCTAGCGGGAGGGCCTCATCGTATGAGCGGTTCTTC

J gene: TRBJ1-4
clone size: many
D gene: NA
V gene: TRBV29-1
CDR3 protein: CSVGGDEKLFF
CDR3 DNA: TGCAGCGTTGGGGGGGATGAAAAACTGTTTTTT

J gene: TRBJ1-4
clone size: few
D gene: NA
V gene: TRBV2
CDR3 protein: CASSVRGGRNNEKLFF
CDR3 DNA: TGTGCCAGCAGTGTAAGAGGGGGGCGAAATAATGAAAAACTGTTTTTT

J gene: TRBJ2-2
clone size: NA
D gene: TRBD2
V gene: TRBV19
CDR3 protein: CASNEGLAGGAGELFF
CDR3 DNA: TGTGCCAGTAATGAGGGACTAGCGGGAGGGGCCGGGGAGCTGTTTTTT

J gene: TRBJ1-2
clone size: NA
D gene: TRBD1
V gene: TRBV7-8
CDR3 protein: CASRAQGQGARGYTF
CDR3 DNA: TGTGCCAGCAGGGCCCAGGGACAGGGGGCGCGAGGCTACACCTTC

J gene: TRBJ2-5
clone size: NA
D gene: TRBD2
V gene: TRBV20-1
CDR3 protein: CSASGTSDRETQYF
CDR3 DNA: TGCAGTGCTAGTGGGACTAGCGATCGGGAGACCCAGTACTTC

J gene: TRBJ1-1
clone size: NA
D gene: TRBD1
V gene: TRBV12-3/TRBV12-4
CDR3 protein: CASSSGTGGMNTEAFF
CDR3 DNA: TGTGCCAGCAGTTCCGGGACAGGGGGGATGAACACTGAAGCTTTCTTT

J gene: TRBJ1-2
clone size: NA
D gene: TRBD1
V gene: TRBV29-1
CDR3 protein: CSVGGTGNTF
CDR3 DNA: TGCAGCGTGGGGGGGACAGGAAACACCTTC

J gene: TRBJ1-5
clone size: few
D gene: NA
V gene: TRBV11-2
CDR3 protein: CASSAPGDNSNQPQHF
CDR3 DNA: TGTGCCAGCAGCGCTCCGGGGGATAATAGCAATCAGCCCCAGCATTTT

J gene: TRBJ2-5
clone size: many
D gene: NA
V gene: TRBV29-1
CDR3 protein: CSVELRGLETQYF
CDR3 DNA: TGCAGCGTTGAATTAAGGGGCTTGGAGACCCAGTACTTC

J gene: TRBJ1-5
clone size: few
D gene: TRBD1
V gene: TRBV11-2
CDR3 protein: CASSTRTGENQPQHF
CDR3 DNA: TGTGCCAGCAGTACCCGGACAGGGGAAAATCAGCCCCAGCATTTT

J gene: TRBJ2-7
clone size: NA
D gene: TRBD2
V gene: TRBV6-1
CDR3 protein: CASSEAAGGTYEQYF
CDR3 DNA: TGTGCCAGCAGTGAAGCAGCGGGAGGCACCTACGAGCAGTACTTC

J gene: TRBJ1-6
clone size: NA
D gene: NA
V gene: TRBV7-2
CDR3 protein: CASSLTTLHF
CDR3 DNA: TGTGCCAGCAGCTTAACAACCCTCCACTTT

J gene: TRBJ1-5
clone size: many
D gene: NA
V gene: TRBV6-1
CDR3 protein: CASSPTNQPQHF
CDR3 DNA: TGTGCCAGCAGCCCAACCAATCAGCCCCAGCATTTT

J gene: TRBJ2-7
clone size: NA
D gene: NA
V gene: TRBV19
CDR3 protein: CASTVTSYEQYF
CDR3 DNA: TGTGCCAGTACCGTTACCTCCTACGAGCAGTACTTC

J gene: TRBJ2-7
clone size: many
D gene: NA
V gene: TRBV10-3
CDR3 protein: CAISESWGYNEQYF
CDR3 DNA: TGTGCCATCAGTGAGTCATGGGGGTACAACGAGCAGTACTTC

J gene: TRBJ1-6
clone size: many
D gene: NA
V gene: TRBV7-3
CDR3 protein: CASSLSNDSPLHF
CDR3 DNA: TGTGCCAGCAGCTTAAGTAACGATTCACCCCTCCACTTT

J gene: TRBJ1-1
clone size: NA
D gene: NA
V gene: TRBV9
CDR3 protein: CASSPGLWRDAEAFF
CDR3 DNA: TGTGCCAGCAGCCCAGGCCTTTGGCGGGACGCTGAAGCTTTCTTT

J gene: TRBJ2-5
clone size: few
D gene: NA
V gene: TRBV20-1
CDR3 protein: CSATSGPKETQYF
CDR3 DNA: TGCAGTGCTACTTCCGGGCCCAAAGAGACCCAGTACTTC

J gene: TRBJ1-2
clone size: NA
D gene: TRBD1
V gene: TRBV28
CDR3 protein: CASSSPGQGRVPYGYTF
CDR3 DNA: TGTGCCAGCAGTTCCCCGGGACAGGGCCGCGTACCTTATGGCTACACCTTC

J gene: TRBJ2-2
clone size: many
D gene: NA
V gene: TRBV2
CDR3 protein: CASSDAGELFF
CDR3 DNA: TGTGCCAGCAGTGATGCCGGGGAGCTGTTTTTT

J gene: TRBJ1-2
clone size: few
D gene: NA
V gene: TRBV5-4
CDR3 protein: CASSSLQDYGYTF
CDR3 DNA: TGTGCCAGCAGCTCGTTACAGGACTATGGCTACACCTTC

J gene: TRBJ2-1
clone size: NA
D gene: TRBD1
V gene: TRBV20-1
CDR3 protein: CSARDPTGGAYNEQFF
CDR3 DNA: TGCAGTGCTAGAGACCCGACAGGGGGCGCGTACAATGAGCAGTTCTTC

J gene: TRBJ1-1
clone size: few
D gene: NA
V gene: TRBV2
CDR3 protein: CASSGGAVSAFF
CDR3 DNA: TGTGCCAGCAGTGGAGGGGCGGTTAGCGCTTTCTTT

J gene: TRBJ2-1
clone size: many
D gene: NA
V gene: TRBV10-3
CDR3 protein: CAISPLAPGNEQFF
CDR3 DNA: TGTGCCATCAGCCCCCTAGCACCCGGAAATGAGCAGTTCTTC

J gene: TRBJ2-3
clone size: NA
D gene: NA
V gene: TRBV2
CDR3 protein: CASSYVGSTDTQYF
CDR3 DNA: TGTGCCAGCAGTTACGTCGGCAGCACAGATACGCAGTATTTT

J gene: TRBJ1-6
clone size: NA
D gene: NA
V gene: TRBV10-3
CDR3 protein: CAISGALGNRNSPLHF
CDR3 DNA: TGTGCCATCAGTGGCGCGCTAGGGAATCGCAATTCACCCCTCCACTTT

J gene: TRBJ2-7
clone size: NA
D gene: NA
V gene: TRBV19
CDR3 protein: CASSLTTGAEQYF
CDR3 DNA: TGTGCCAGTAGTCTCACGACGGGGGCCGAGCAGTACTTC

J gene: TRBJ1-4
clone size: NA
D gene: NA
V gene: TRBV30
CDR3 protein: CAWSPKDLSEKLFF
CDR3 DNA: TGTGCCTGGAGTCCCAAGGACCTTAGCGAAAAACTGTTTTTT

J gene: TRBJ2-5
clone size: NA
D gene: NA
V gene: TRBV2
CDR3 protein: CASSALTGTQYF
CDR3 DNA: TGTGCCAGCAGTGCCCTAACAGGGACCCAGTACTTC

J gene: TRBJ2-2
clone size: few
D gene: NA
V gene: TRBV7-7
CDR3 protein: CASSPDRPNTGELFF
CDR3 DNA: TGTGCTAGCAGCCCAGACAGGCCGAACACCGGGGAGCTGTTTTTT

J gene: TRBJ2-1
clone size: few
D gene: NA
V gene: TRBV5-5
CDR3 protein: CASSLYVGHEQFF
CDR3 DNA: TGTGCCAGCAGCTTGTATGTGGGGCATGAGCAGTTCTTC

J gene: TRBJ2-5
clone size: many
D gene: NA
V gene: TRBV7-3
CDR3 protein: CASSLKSQETQYF
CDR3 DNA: TGTGCCAGCAGCTTAAAATCCCAAGAGACCCAGTACTTC

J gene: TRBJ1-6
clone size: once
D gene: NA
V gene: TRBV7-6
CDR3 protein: CASSLDYSSPLHF
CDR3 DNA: TGTGCCAGCAGCTTAGACTACAGTTCACCCCTCCACTTT

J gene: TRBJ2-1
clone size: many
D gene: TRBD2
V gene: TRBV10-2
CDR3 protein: CASRDRLAGAYSYNEQFF
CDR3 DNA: TGCGCCAGCAGAGATCGACTAGCGGGAGCATACTCCTACAATGAGCAGTTCTTC

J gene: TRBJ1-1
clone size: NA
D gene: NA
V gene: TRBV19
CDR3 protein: CASILSSGGPTEAFF
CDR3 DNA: TGTGCCAGTATTTTGTCTTCGGGGGGGCCAACTGAAGCTTTCTTT

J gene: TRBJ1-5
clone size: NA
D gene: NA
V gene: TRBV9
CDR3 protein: CASGVGRGETFGGNQPQHF
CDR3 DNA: TGTGCCAGCGGCGTAGGGAGGGGGGAAACTTTTGGAGGCAATCAGCCCCAGCATTTT

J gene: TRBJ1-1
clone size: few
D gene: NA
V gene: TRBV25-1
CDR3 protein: CAWSQRGAEAFF
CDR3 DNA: TGTGCCTGGAGTCAGAGAGGGGCTGAAGCTTTCTTT